What follows are 23 T cell receptor beta chains derived from one specimen sequenced in a study of tumor and adjacent non-tumor tissue in lung cancer. No cell sorting was done before RNA was extracted from the tissue. A modified ARM-PCR protocol with three rounds of nested PCR amplified TCRbeta. MiXCR, applied by TCRdb to the multiplex PCR reads, yields one record per CDR3 protein. The table lists more than 75,000 distinct CDR3 sequences, around 80% of them singletons. Sample: lung tumor tissue. Every receptor here comes from a woman in her fifties or sixties with non-small cell lung cancer.

As regards this clonotype: Relative to the germline gene, one junction end is altered; a read error may explain this. The chain joins TRBV4-2 to TRBJ2-5; D gene ambiguous. This CDR3 has 14 residues. Germline V gives CDR1 LGHNA, CDR2 YNFKEQ. The CDR3 sequence: CASSQDSQVGTQYF. The CDR3 DNA reads as TGTGCCAGTAGCCAAGATAGCCAGGTAGGGACCCAGTACTTC.

About this clonotype: A much larger clonotype is one base distant, so this may be a read error. V gene TRBV13 combines with J gene TRBJ2-1, with D perhaps assigned TRBD1 or TRBD2 (5 bases each). V dropped 2 bases and J dropped 5 bases, with 16 bases sitting between them. The CDR3 is 16 amino acids. Germline values: CDR1 PRHDT, CDR2 FYEKMQ (reference sequence). The CDR3 here is CASSLRKWGNNNEQFF. The CDR3 DNA reads TGTGCCAGCAGCTTACGGAAGTGGGGGAACAACAATGAGCAGTTCTTC.

In the case of this clonotype: No conserved phenylalanine or tryptophan is present at the end of the CDR3, so a read error is the likely explanation. The V call is TRBV12-3 or TRBV12-4, the J call TRBJ2-3; TRBD2 is a possible D gene (6 bases). CDR3 length: 13 residues. The CDR3 DNA follows: TGTACCAGCAGTTTACGGGGGAGCGATACGCAGTATTAT. It yields the protein CTSSLRGSDTQYY.

V and J are TRBV20-1 and TRBJ2-3, with TRBD2 as a possible D gene (6 bases). Trimming cost V 5 bases and J 4 bases, with 19 bases left between them. The CDR3 spans 15 residues. CDR1 and CDR2 (germline): DFQATT, SNEGSKA (reference sequence). CDR3 in amino acids: CSARLTCGIADTQYF. DNA of the CDR3: TGCAGTGCTCGTCTCACATGCGGGATTGCAGATACGCAGTATTTT.

This clonotype has more than one count but fewer than ten. The junction departs from germline at one end; a sequencing error may be responsible. The genes are TRBV29-1 and TRBJ2-4; D unresolved. Germline CDR1 reads SQVTM; CDR2 reads ANQGSEA. CDR3 size: 15 residues. Here the CDR3 reads CSVLLGLEFVNIQYF. The CDR3 bases are TGCAGCGTGCTGCTGGGGTTGGAGTTTGTTAACATTCAGTATTTC. The full variable domain, in which reference TRBV29-1 and TRBJ2-4 provide the parts outside the CDR3, is SAVISQKPSRDICQRGTSLTIQCQVDSQVTMMFWYRQQPGQSLTLIATANQGSEATYESGFVIDKFPISRPNLTFSTLTVSNMSPEDSSIYLCSVLLGLEFVNIQYFGAGTRLSVL.

There are a few counts of this clonotype. One end of the junction is discordant with germline, which a read error may explain. The rearrangement links TRBV20-1 to TRBJ1-2, with D hard to call. Looked up from germline, CDR1 is DFQATT and CDR2 is SNEGSKA (reference sequence). This CDR3 region has 15 residues. The CDR3 DNA sequence: TGCAGTCCTAGAGATTCCGGACTGAGCAACTATGGCTACACCTTC. This codes for CSPRDSGLSNYGYTF.

A remark on this clonotype: The junction and the germline gene differ at one end; a read error may be behind it. The V and J genes are TRBV28 and TRBJ2-2; the match to TRBD1 covers 7 bases. Germline V gives CDR1 MDHEN, CDR2 SYDVKM. CDR3 length: 16 amino acids. The CDR3 region is CTSSSYRGTNTGELFF. CDR3 DNA sequence: TGTACCAGCAGTTCCTACAGGGGTACGAACACCGGGGAGCTGTTTTTT.

On this clonotype: The junction differs from germline at one of its ends, possibly a read error. This chain links TRBV4-3 with TRBJ2-2; 7 bases map to TRBD1. Germline-derived CDR1 and CDR2 are LGHNA and YSLEER. This CDR3 spans 15 amino acids. The CDR3 loop is CASSQDITNTGELLF. CDR3 sequence (DNA): TGCGCCAGCAGCCAAGATATTACGAACACAGGGGAGTTGTTATTT.

A word on this clonotype: The junction shows a germline mismatch at one end, possibly a read error. This sequence joins TRBV6-1 and TRBJ2-2, with a weak D call TRBD2 (6 bases). There are 16 residues in the CDR3. CDR1 is MNHNS and CDR2 is SASEGT in the germline V gene. The CDR3 sequence: CASRQGSGSGGGKLYF. The CDR3 DNA is TGTGCCAGCAGGCAGGGTTCTGGCAGCGGAGGCGGGAAGCTGTATTTT.

About this clonotype itself: The junction differs from germline at one of its ends, possibly a read error. V and J are TRBV11-2 and TRBJ1-2; D remains unclear. The germline CDR1 and CDR2 sequences are SGHAT and FQNNGV. There are 14 residues in the CDR3. As DNA, the CDR3 is TGTGCCAGCTACTTAACACGTACTAACTTTGGCTACACCTTC. It is translated as CASYLTRTNFGYTF.

The rearrangement joins TRBV11-1 to TRBJ2-1; D is undetermined. V lost 10 bases, J lost 8 bases, and 18 bases lay in between. Germline lookup yields CDR1 SGHAT and CDR2 FQDESV (reference sequence). The CDR3 length is 13 residues. As DNA, the CDR3 is TGTGCCAACAGTTTACCCCCGCTGGATGAGCAGTTCTTC. Its translation is CANSLPPLDEQFF.

Worth noting for this clonotype: A much larger clonotype is one base distant, so this may be a read error. The chain links TRBV5-1 to TRBJ2-1; perhaps TRBD2 as D (7 bases). Germline values: CDR1 SGHRS, CDR2 YFSETQ. The CDR3 runs to 16 residues. This CDR3 is CASSSPGAGVINEQLF. The CDR3 nucleotides are TGCGCCAGCAGCTCCCCGGGGGCGGGAGTAATCAATGAGCAGTTGTTC.

About this clonotype: One end of the junction is discordant with germline, which a read error may explain. This chain joins TRBV4-1 and TRBJ1-3; no definite D call. This CDR3 region has 15 residues. Germline V gene sequence: CDR1 MGHRA, CDR2 YSYEKL. The CDR3 DNA sequence: TGCGCCAACAGCCTACATACCTCAACTGGAAACACCATATATTTT. Protein: CANSLHTSTGNTIYF.

For this clonotype: Its ends do not fully match the called genes, so a read error is possible. The chain links TRBV11-2 to TRBJ2-7, with D maybe TRBD2 (6 bases). The CDR3 runs 17 residues. Germline CDR1 SGHAT, CDR2 FQNNGV. Here the CDR3 DNA reads TGTGCCTGCAGCTTAGCCGCGGGACCCACGGGGTCCTACGAGCAGTACTTC. Amino acid sequence: CACSLAAGPTGSYEQYF.

V and J are TRBV20-1 and TRBJ2-7, with 11 bases aligning to TRBD2. Germline CDR1 is DFQATT and CDR2 is SNEGSKA (reference sequence). V shed 5 bases, J shed 7 bases, and the junction held 13 bases outside the gene matches. There are 15 residues in the CDR3. The CDR3 sequence: CSAFHSGRALYEQYF. The CDR3, as DNA: TGCAGTGCTTTCCATAGCGGGAGGGCCCTCTATGAGCAGTACTTC.

The table lists this clonotype with many counts. At one end the junction does not follow the germline gene, possibly because of a read error. The genes are TRBV5-1 and TRBJ2-1; a weak D match, TRBD1 (6 bases). The CDR3 spans 14 residues. CDR1 is SGHRS and CDR2 is YFSETQ in the germline V gene. The CDR3 bases are TGCGCCAGCAGCGGGGACACTTCCTACAATGGGCAGTTCTTC. This sequence encodes CASSGDTSYNGQFF.

Regarding this clonotype: With a much larger clone just one base away, this may be a read error. This chain joins TRBV7-8 and TRBJ2-2; D not resolved. V was shortened by 3 bases and J by 0 bases, with 8 bases between the two germline ends. Looked up from germline, CDR1 is SGHVS and CDR2 is FQNEAQ. The CDR3 length is 15 residues. The CDR3 here is CASSFANTNTGELFF. The DNA of the CDR3 is TGTGCCAGCAGCTTCGCTAACACGAACACCGGGGAGCTGTTTTTT.

As regards this clonotype: This CDR3 fails to terminate in the conserved phenylalanine or tryptophan, so it likely reflects a read error. This chain joins TRBV11-2 and TRBJ2-5, with a weak D call TRBD1 (5 bases). CDR3 size: 14 residues. Trimming cost V 5 bases and J 1 base, with 11 bases left between them. Germline lookup yields CDR1 SGHAT and CDR2 FQNNGV. In DNA, the CDR3 is TGTGCCAGCAGCCCTGGACATAGCCAAGAGACCCAGTACTTA. As protein: CASSPGHSQETQYL.

Points on this clonotype: This is likely a read error, given that the CDR3 carries no conserved phenylalanine or tryptophan at its end. The chain carries TRBV6-5 and TRBJ2-1; 11 nucleotides match TRBD2. J gave up 13 bases and V 7 bases, and 15 bases lay outside the gene matches. CDR3 length equals 15 residues. Per the germline V gene, CDR1 is MNHEY and CDR2 is SVGAGI. The CDR3 nucleotides read TGTGCCAGCACTAGGGAACTAGCGGGAGTCCACGAACAGTTCTCC. Encoded protein: CASTRELAGVHEQFS.

This clonotype appeared once. One end of the junction is discordant with germline, which a read error may explain. CDR3 sequence: CASSVGCEQYF. The CDR3 DNA sequence: TGTGCTAGCAGTGTCGGTTGCGAGCAGTACTTC. The chain has TRBV2 and TRBJ2-7; D remains ambiguous. Germline loops: CDR1 SNHLY, CDR2 FYNNEI. This CDR3 has 11 amino acids. The full variable domain, its missing parts supplied by reference TRBV2 and TRBJ2-7, is EPEVTQTPSHQVTQMGQEVILRCVPISNHLYFYWYRQILGQKVEFLVSFYNNEISEKSEIFDDQFSVERPDGSNFTLKIRSTKLEDSAMYFCASSVGCEQYFGPGTRLTVT.

The V call is TRBV20-1, the J call TRBJ2-7; perhaps TRBD2 as D (5 bases). V lost 2 bases, J lost 3 bases, and 20 bases lay in between. This CDR3 has 16 amino acids. The germline CDR1 and CDR2 sequences are DFQATT and SNEGSKA (reference sequence). CDR3 region: CSARSNIAEEYYEQYF. In DNA, the CDR3 is TGCAGTGCTAGATCCAATATCGCGGAGGAGTACTACGAGCAGTACTTC.

Details on this clonotype: Germline and junction disagree at one end, which may indicate a read error. J is TRBJ2-1 and V is TRBV28; D might be TRBD1 (5 bases). CDR1 is MDHEN, CDR2 SYDVKM, per germline. The CDR3 consists of 15 residues. For the CDR3, the DNA is TGTGCCAGCAATTTAGGGATGGGGCCCTACAACGGTCAGTTCTTC. It codes for CASNLGMGPYNGQFF.

About this clonotype: At one end the junction does not follow the germline gene, possibly because of a read error. The chain has TRBV6-1 and TRBJ2-1; tentatively, D is TRBD1 (6 bases). Per the germline V gene, CDR1 is MNHNS and CDR2 is SASEGT. The CDR3 contains 16 residues. CDR3 sequence reads: CTSKSLTGSFMDEQFF. CDR3 nucleotide sequence: TGTACCAGCAAGAGTCTAACAGGGTCCTTTATGGATGAGCAGTTCTTC.